These 27 T cell receptor beta chains were sequenced from one sample in a study of response to subunit inactivated influenza vaccine. MiXCR was run by TCRdb on the RT-PCR reads, yielding one entry per CDR3 protein. The table has 400,000 to 550,000 distinct CDR3 sequences, 25% seen once. The input for sequencing was CD4+ T cells sorted from PBMCs, taken about 5 days after vaccination. These receptors were taken from a man aged 50 to 59 who received an inactivated influenza vaccine.

This clonotype was seen a handful of times. The chain combines TRBV10-3 with TRBJ1-1; D not resolved. The germline CDR1 and CDR2 sequences are ENHRY and SYGVKD. V was shortened by 6 bases and J by 1 base, with 6 bases between the two germline ends. The CDR3 runs to 12 residues. CDR3 bases: TGTGCCATCAGCAGACAGAACACTGAAGCTTTCTTT. Its translation: CAISRQNTEAFF.

The rearrangement joins TRBV29-1 to TRBJ2-1; 11 bases match TRBD2. This CDR3 has 11 amino acids. V lost 7 bases, J lost 7 bases, and 0 bases stayed unmatched. The germline CDR1 and CDR2 sequences are SQVTM and ANQGSEA. Written as DNA, the CDR3 is TGCAGCGGACTAGCGGGGAATGAGCAGTTCTTC. It codes for CSGLAGNEQFF.

This clonotype has a handful of counts. The genes are TRBV20-1 and TRBJ1-1; D is possibly TRBD1 (5 bases). Trimming removed 0 bases from V and 10 bases from J, with 15 bases in between. The CDR3 consists of 13 residues. The germline V gene has CDR1 DFQATT and CDR2 SNEGSKA (reference sequence). The CDR3 bases are TGCAGTGCTAGAGATTCTTCGGGTGGGGGAGCTTTCTTT. Translating gives CSARDSSGGGAFF.

The CDR3 reads CASSFTGRGEKLFF. The CDR3 DNA follows: TGTGCCAGCAGCTTCACAGGGCGAGGTGAAAAACTGTTTTTT. This rearrangement joins TRBV7-2 to TRBJ1-4; a possible D gene is TRBD1 (6 bases). CDR3 size: 14 residues. Germline V gene lookup returns CDR1 SGHTA and CDR2 FQGNSA. The V and J ends lost 3 bases and 7 bases respectively, with 12 bases between them.

The chain couples TRBV12-3 or TRBV12-4 to TRBJ1-5; tentatively, D is TRBD1 (5 bases). The CDR3 is 15 amino acids. V was cut by 5 bases and J by 3 bases, with 14 bases left in between. CDR3 loop: CASSTRDLPNQPQHF. In DNA form, the CDR3 reads TGTGCCAGCAGTACCCGGGACCTTCCCAATCAGCCCCAGCATTTT.

This clonotype was counted between two and nine times. The V call is TRBV5-1, the J call TRBJ2-5; TRBD2 matches at 8 bases. The CDR3 totals 15 residues. V shed 7 bases, J shed 0 bases, and the junction held 8 bases outside the gene matches. Germline assignment: CDR1 SGHRS and CDR2 YFSETQ. The CDR3 region is CASALGGGNQETQYF. CDR3 bases: TGCGCCAGCGCATTGGGCGGGGGGAACCAAGAGACCCAGTACTTC.

The rearrangement uses TRBV5-1 and TRBJ2-3; TRBD2 matches 7 bases. Per germline, CDR1 SGHRS and CDR2 YFSETQ. The CDR3 is made up of 16 amino acids. J lost 4 bases, V lost 0 bases, and 8 bases had no gene match. The CDR3, as DNA: TGCGCCAGCAGCTTGGGTCTAGCGGCGGGTCCAGATACGCAGTATTTT. Protein product: CASSLGLAAGPDTQYF.

The genes are TRBV7-2 and TRBJ2-3; D call uncertain. Germline CDR1 and CDR2: SGHTA and FQGNSA. The V and J ends lost 4 bases and 0 bases respectively, with 11 bases between them. The CDR3 consists of 15 residues. The CDR3 loop reads CASSSRESSTDTQYF. As DNA, the CDR3 is TGTGCCAGCAGCTCTAGGGAATCTAGCACAGATACGCAGTATTTT.

This clonotype turned up a few times. The V call is TRBV7-9, the J call TRBJ1-1; 11 nucleotides match TRBD1. Germline CDR1 SEHNR, CDR2 FQNEAQ (reference sequence). V shed 4 bases, J shed 7 bases, and the junction held 11 bases outside the gene matches. The CDR3 is 16 amino acids. CDR3: CASSSLSGTGGIEAFF. The CDR3 DNA is TGTGCCAGCAGCTCCCTATCCGGGACAGGGGGTATTGAAGCTTTCTTT. Filled out from reference TRBV7-9 and TRBJ1-1, the complete variable domain reads DTGVSQNPRHKITKRGQNVTFRCDPISEHNRLYWYRQTLGQGPEFLTYFQNEAQLEKSRLLSDRFSAERPKGSFSTLEIQRTEQGDSAMYLCASSSLSGTGGIEAFFGQGTRLTVV.

The sample holds a few counts of this clonotype. The V gene is TRBV27, the J gene TRBJ1-2; perhaps TRBD1 as D (5 bases). The ends were cut back, 2 bases at V and 1 base at J, with 14 bases in the middle. The CDR3 runs to 16 residues. Looked up from germline, CDR1 is MNHEY and CDR2 is SMNVEV (reference sequence). Written as DNA, the CDR3 is TGTGCCAGCAGTTTAGAGGGGCCAGCTCATAACTATGGCTACACCTTC. It is translated as CASSLEGPAHNYGYTF.

V usage is TRBV7-2 and J usage is TRBJ1-1, with D perhaps TRBD1 (5 bases). CDR1 and CDR2 (germline): SGHTA, FQGNSA. Trimming took 7 bases from V and 0 from J, leaving 15 bases between them. The CDR3 consists of 15 residues. CDR3 in amino acids: CASTYSGALNTEAFF. The CDR3, as DNA: TGTGCCAGCACCTACAGCGGGGCATTGAACACTGAAGCTTTCTTT.

V gene TRBV6-2 or TRBV6-3 combines with J gene TRBJ2-3, with D possibly called TRBD1 or TRBD2 (5 bases each). The CDR3 has 16 residues. Germline V gene sequence: CDR1 MNHEY, CDR2 SVGEGT. V was clipped by 4 bases and J by 6 bases, with 20 bases between them. Written as DNA, the CDR3 is TGTGCCAGCAGTTCCATCCGGGGCATCCACACGGATACGCAGTATTTT. The encoded protein is CASSSIRGIHTDTQYF.

The chain employs TRBV12-3 or TRBV12-4 and TRBJ2-1, with 13 nucleotides matching TRBD2. The CDR3 runs to 15 residues. The V and J ends lost 2 bases and 14 bases, in that order; junction bases with no gene match: 9. The DNA of the CDR3 is TGTGCCAGCAGTTTACGGACTAGCGGGAGCGGGGAAAAGTTCTTC. Translated: CASSLRTSGSGEKFF.

This clonotype is a singleton in its sample. The chain combines TRBV20-1 with TRBJ2-1; D uncertain. The CDR3 has 14 residues. The germline CDR1 and CDR2 sequences are DFQATT and SNEGSKA (reference sequence). The ends were cut back, 4 bases at V and 6 bases at J, with 16 bases in the middle. The CDR3 DNA follows: TGCAGTGCTACCCCCCAGGTAATCACCAATGAGCAGTTCTTC. It specifies CSATPQVITNEQFF.

In this sample, this clonotype turned up a few times. V and J are TRBV7-9 and TRBJ2-1; a weak D match, TRBD1 (6 bases). V dropped 5 bases and J dropped 4 bases, with 15 bases sitting between them. The CDR3 is 15 amino acids. Germline V CDR1 and CDR2: SEHNR, FQNEAQ (reference sequence). DNA for the CDR3: TGTGCCAGCAGCGAGCGGACAGCCGGATACAATGAGCAGTTCTTC. Protein sequence: CASSERTAGYNEQFF.

The V gene is TRBV29-1, the J gene TRBJ2-6; D uncertain. V was pared by 7 bases and J by 1 base, with 14 bases between. This CDR3 contains 15 residues. From germline, CDR1 is SQVTM and CDR2 ANQGSEA. The CDR3 DNA follows: TGCAGCGCCCGTGTTGGTGTATCTGGGGCCAACGTCCTGACTTTC. Its protein is CSARVGVSGANVLTF.

This clonotype has a handful of counts. The V call is TRBV28, the J call TRBJ2-7, with 9 bases identical to TRBD2. V was pared by 3 bases and J by 3 bases, with 15 bases of the junction left unmatched. Germline CDR1 and CDR2: MDHEN and SYDVKM. The CDR3 extends over 18 amino acids. In DNA form, the CDR3 reads TGTGCCAGCAGTTTGGGGTGGCGGGGGGGTCGTCGGGACTACGAGCAGTACTTC. Amino acids: CASSLGWRGGRRDYEQYF.

The rearrangement joins TRBV7-2 to TRBJ2-1; D gene unclear. This CDR3 spans 16 amino acids. Germline V gene data show CDR1 as SGHTA and CDR2 as FQGNSA. The V end lost 1 base, the J end lost 5 bases, and 15 bases lay between the germline ends. CDR3 DNA sequence: TGTGCCAGCAGCTTAGTTGGCGGACGTACCGACAATGAGCAGTTCTTC. Its translation: CASSLVGGRTDNEQFF.

V is TRBV7-9 and J is TRBJ1-1; TRBD1 matches at 7 bases. Germline assignment: CDR1 SEHNR and CDR2 FQNEAQ (reference sequence). V lost 4 bases, J lost 4 bases, and 9 bases stayed unmatched. The CDR3 extends over 15 amino acids. CDR3 in amino acids: CASSSITGAGTEAFF. CDR3 in DNA: TGTGCCAGCAGCTCCATCACAGGGGCGGGCACTGAAGCTTTCTTT. Based on the CDR3 plus reference TRBV7-9 and TRBJ1-1, the full variable domain is DTGVSQNPRHKITKRGQNVTFRCDPISEHNRLYWYRQTLGQGPEFLTYFQNEAQLEKSRLLSDRFSAERPKGSFSTLEIQRTEQGDSAMYLCASSSITGAGTEAFFGQGTRLTVV.

This clonotype was observed a few times. V is TRBV20-1 and J is TRBJ2-1, with D possibly being TRBD2 (6 bases). This CDR3 comprises 14 residues. V was shortened by 4 bases and J by 5 bases, with 15 bases between the two germline ends. CDR1 DFQATT and CDR2 SNEGSKA come from the germline V gene (reference sequence). The CDR3 DNA is TGCAGTGCTATCCCGGCGGGATTCAACAATGAGCAGTTCTTC. Encoded protein: CSAIPAGFNNEQFF.

The chain links TRBV4-2 to TRBJ1-2; the match to TRBD1 covers 8 bases. The CDR3 has 15 amino acids. V lost 0 bases and J lost 8; bases outside the gene matches: 8. Per germline, CDR1 LGHNA and CDR2 YNFKEQ. The CDR3 reads CASSQDADRAGGYTF. The DNA of the CDR3 is TGTGCCAGCAGCCAAGATGCGGACAGGGCGGGAGGCTACACCTTC.

V usage is TRBV24-1 and J usage is TRBJ2-1; D gene uncertain. The V gene's germline CDR1 is KGHDR and CDR2 SFDVKD. The length of the CDR3 is 15 residues. V lost 7 bases and J 0 bases, leaving 12 bases between the germline ends. The CDR3 is CATSQRVGSYNEQFF. The DNA of the CDR3 is TGTGCCACCAGCCAACGCGTTGGCTCCTACAATGAGCAGTTCTTC.

This clonotype was observed a handful of times. The chain joins TRBV20-1 to TRBJ2-7, with TRBD1 as a possible D gene (5 bases). Trimming took off 7 bases at V and 1 base at J, with 11 bases between the two ends. Germline V CDR1 and CDR2: DFQATT, SNEGSKA (reference sequence). The CDR3 spans 12 residues. The CDR3 bases are TGCAGTGGTCAAAAGGGGTCCTACGAGCAGTACTTC. This translates into CSGQKGSYEQYF.

This clonotype was found many times. The chain employs TRBV5-1 and TRBJ2-7, with TRBD1 identical over 10 bases. The CDR3 is 16 residues long. Germline V gives CDR1 SGHRS, CDR2 YFSETQ. After removal of 2 bases from V and 5 bases from J, the junction contained 10 bases not matched to a gene. In DNA, the CDR3 is TGCGCCAGCAGCTTAGACCCGGGGACAGGGGCCAACGAGCAGTACTTC. It codes for CASSLDPGTGANEQYF.

This clonotype turned up a few times. The chain links TRBV6-2 or TRBV6-3 to TRBJ2-5, with a tentative D call TRBD1 (7 bases). CDR1 MNHEY and CDR2 SVGEGT come from the germline V gene. V was cut by 8 bases and J by 3 bases, with 19 bases left in between. The CDR3 loop spans 15 amino acids. CDR3 loop: CASLSVGGGEETQYF. CDR3 nucleotides: TGTGCCAGCTTATCAGTAGGAGGGGGCGAAGAGACCCAGTACTTC.

The sample holds a few counts of this clonotype. This chain connects TRBV28 to TRBJ2-5, with D perhaps matching TRBD2 (5 bases). Germline V lookup: CDR1 MDHEN, CDR2 SYDVKM. Trimming stripped 3 bases from V and 9 bases from J, with 14 bases between. This CDR3 has 13 residues. CDR3 nucleotide sequence: TGTGCCAGCAGTTTGGGTCGGACTTGGGCCCAGTACTTC. Translating it yields CASSLGRTWAQYF.

This clonotype was seen just once. This chain joins TRBV19 and TRBJ2-5; TRBD2 matches 13 bases. The germline V gene has CDR1 LNHDA and CDR2 SQIVND (reference sequence). V shed 4 bases, J shed 5 bases, and the junction held 4 bases outside the gene matches. This CDR3 region has 15 residues. The CDR3 coding sequence is TGTGCCAGTAGTAGGGGACTAGCGGGAATCGAGACCCAGTACTTC. Its protein is CASSRGLAGIETQYF.